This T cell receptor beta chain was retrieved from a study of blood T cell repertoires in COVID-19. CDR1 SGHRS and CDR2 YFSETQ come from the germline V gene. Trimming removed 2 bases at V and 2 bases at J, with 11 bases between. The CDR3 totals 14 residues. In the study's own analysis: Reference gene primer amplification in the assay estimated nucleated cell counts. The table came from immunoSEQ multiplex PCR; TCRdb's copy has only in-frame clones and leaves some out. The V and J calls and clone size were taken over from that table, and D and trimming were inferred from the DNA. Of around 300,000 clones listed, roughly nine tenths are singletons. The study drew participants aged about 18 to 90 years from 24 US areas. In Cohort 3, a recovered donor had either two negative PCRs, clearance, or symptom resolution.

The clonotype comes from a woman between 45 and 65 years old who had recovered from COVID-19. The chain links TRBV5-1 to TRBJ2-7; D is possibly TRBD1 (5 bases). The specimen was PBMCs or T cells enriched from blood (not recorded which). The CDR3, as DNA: TGCGCCAGCAGCTTCGAGACAGACCCCTACGAGCAGTACTTC. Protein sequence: CASSFETDPYEQYF.